This entry concerns a single T cell receptor beta chain. Next came a second PCR, run for about 7 to 12 cycles, which used a sample-barcoded 5' primer along with a J-beta primer mix. Each CDR3 protein gets one entry after TCRdb re-called the 5' RACE reads with MiXCR. This table holds more than 800,000 distinct CDR3 sequences, more than 25% found once. This sample stems from a study of blood T cells in healthy people across ages. The sequence was obtained from a woman of 80 years or more in good health. The sample comprised blood.

This chain's CDR3 is CASSPTVAQPQHF. As DNA, the CDR3 is TGTGCCAGCAGCCCGACGGTCGCACAGCCCCAGCATTTT. This rearrangement joins TRBV6-4 to TRBJ1-5; unclear D gene. V lost 6 bases, J lost 7 bases, and 13 bases lay in between. The CDR3 has 13 residues. Germline CDR1 is MRHNA and CDR2 is SNTAGT.